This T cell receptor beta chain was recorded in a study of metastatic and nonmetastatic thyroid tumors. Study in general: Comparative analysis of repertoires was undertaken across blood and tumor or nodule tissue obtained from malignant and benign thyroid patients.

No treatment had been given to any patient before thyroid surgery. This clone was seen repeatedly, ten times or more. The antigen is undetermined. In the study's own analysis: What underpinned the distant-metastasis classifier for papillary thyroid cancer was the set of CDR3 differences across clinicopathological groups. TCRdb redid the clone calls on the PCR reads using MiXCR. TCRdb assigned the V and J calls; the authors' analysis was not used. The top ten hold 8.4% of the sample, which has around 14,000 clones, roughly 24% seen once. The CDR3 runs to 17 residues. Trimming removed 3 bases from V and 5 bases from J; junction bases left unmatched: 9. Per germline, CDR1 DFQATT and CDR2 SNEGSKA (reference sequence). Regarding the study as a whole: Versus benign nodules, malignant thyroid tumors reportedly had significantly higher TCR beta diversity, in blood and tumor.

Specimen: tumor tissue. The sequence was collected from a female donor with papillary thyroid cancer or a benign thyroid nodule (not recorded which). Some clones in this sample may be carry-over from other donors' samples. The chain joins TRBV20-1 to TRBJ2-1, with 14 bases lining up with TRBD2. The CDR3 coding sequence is TGCAGTGCTAGCGGGGGGACTAGCGGGAGAGGGCACAATGAGCAGTTCTTC. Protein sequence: CSASGGTSGRGHNEQFF.